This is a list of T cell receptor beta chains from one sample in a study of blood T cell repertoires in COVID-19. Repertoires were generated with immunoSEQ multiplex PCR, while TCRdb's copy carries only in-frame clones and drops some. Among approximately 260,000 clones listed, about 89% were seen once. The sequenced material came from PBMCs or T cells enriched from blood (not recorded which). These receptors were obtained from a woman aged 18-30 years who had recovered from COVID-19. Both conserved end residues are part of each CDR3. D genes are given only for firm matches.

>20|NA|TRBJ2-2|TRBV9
TGTGCCAGCAGCGTAGACGGGAGATTACCCGAAGACCTAAACACCGGGGAGCTGTTTTTT
CASSVDGRLPEDLNTGELFF
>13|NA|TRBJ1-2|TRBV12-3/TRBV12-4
TGTGCCAGCAGGTCGAGCTTCGGCTATGGCTACACCTTC
CASRSSFGYGYTF
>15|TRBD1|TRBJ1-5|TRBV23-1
TGCGCCAGCAGTCGCCGACAGGGTAGCAATCAGCCCCAGCATTTT
CASSRRQGSNQPQHF
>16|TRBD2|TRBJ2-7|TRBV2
TGTGCCAGCAGTGAGGAGACTAGCGGTGCCTCCTACGAGCAGTACTTC
CASSEETSGASYEQYF
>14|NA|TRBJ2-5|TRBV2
TGTGCCAGCGGGGCAGGGGCGAGTCTGGAGACCCAGTACTTC
CASGAGASLETQYF
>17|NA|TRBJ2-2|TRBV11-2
TGTGCCAGCAGCTTAGATTGGGCAGGGCCGAACACCGGGGAGCTGTTTTTT
CASSLDWAGPNTGELFF
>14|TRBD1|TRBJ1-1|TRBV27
TGTGCCAGCACTGGTGGCAGGGGGCGGGCTGAAGCTTTCTTT
CASTGGRGRAEAFF
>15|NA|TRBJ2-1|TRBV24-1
TGTGCCACCAGTGGAGAACAGGGTATGGGCAATGAGCAGTTCTTC
CATSGEQGMGNEQFF
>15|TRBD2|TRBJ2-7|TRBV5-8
TGTGCCAGCAGCCTGGAGGGTAGCGGGAGATACGAGCAGTACTTC
CASSLEGSGRYEQYF
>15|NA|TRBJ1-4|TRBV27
TGTGCCAGCAGTTTGACAGCAGCAACTAATGAAAAACTGTTTTTT
CASSLTAATNEKLFF
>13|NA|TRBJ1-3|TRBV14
TGTGCCAGCAGCCAGGGCTGGGGAAACACCATATATTTT
CASSQGWGNTIYF
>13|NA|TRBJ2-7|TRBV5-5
TGTGCCAGCAGCAGACAGGACCCCTACGAGCAGTACTTC
CASSRQDPYEQYF
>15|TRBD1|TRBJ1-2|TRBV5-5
TGTGCCAGCAGCCGTAGGGGACAGGGAAACTATGGCTACACCTTC
CASSRRGQGNYGYTF
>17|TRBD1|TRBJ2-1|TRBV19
TGTGCCAGTAGTATAGGCGGAACAGGGGACCCCTACAATGAGCAGTTCTTC
CASSIGGTGDPYNEQFF